This entry is about one TCR beta chain. The PCR made use of 60 Vbeta and 13 Jbeta primers. The protocol was immunoSEQ multiplex PCR, while the TCRdb copy is restricted to in-frame clones and leaves out a portion. The sample records some 50,000 clones, 70% to 85% being singletons. The sample belongs to a study of cytomegalovirus exposure and HLA in healthy donors. The V gene lost 5 bases and the J gene lost 6 bases, with 15 bases spanning the gap. From germline, CDR1 is SGHAT and CDR2 FQNNGV. CDR3 size: 14 residues. The rearrangement joins TRBV11-2 to TRBJ2-3; possibly TRBD2 for D (5 bases). This receptor was obtained from a woman aged 45-65 years in good health and CMV-seropositive. Material: PBMCs. CDR3 loop: CASSPPWASDTQYF. DNA for the CDR3: TGTGCCAGCAGCCCGCCGTGGGCTAGCGATACGCAGTATTTT.